What follows is one T cell receptor (beta chain) and its context. The clone's antigen remains unknown. No base quality values were provided; no much bigger clone lies one nucleotide off. This record comes from a study of T cells after yellow fever vaccination (dated by TCRdb to between 2017 and 2020). As for the study more broadly: The SMART-Seq v4 Ultra Low Input RNA kit was used to prepare libraries from fractions with low cell numbers. To follow T-cell clones before and after both primary and booster YFV17D yellow fever vaccination, bulk TCR alpha and beta repertoires underwent longitudinal sequencing. Two healthy male donors, one aged 18 to 30 and one aged 30 to 40 years, made up the cohort. Blood was collected at multiple timepoints before and after primary and secondary immunization, and bulk PBMC replicates and cell subsets were isolated. General findings and caveats noted by the study authors: Most clones expanded after primary vaccination (96% of CD4 and 88% of CD8) were re-detected after the booster, suggesting that broad memory maintenance occurred. The study included only a couple of donors, which limits how far the findings can be generalized. A small share of clonotypes occurred in both CD4 and CD8 compartments, likely arising from convergent recombination. FACS-sorted repertoires could contain abundant contaminating clonotypes from the bulk population, so computational filtering was required. Compared with the primary T-cell response, the secondary T-cell response was weaker but faster, peaking on day 5 rather than day 15.

The treatment or condition label on this specimen signifies: live attenuated yellow fever vaccine strain. At each blood-draw timepoint, two biological replicates of bulk PBMCs were collected. A standard Ficoll-Paque protocol was used to isolate PBMCs from peripheral blood. TriZol was used to extract RNA from bulk PBMCs, from CD4 and CD8 fractions, and from dextramer-positive and dextramer-negative fractions. Synthesis of TCR cDNA relied on 5'RACE template switching, a step that introduced a universal primer site along with unique molecular identifiers. Priming of cDNA synthesis was performed from both the TCR alpha and TCR beta constant segments. Libraries were amplified in two PCR steps, with sample barcodes and sequencing adapters added in the second step. Libraries were sequenced on Illumina HiSeq 2500 (2x100 bp) or NovaSeq (2x150 bp). On the study's bioinformatics: Demultiplexing of reads and collapsing into UMI consensus sequences were performed with MIGEC, and V(D)J alignment was carried out with MiXCR. Vaccine-responding clonotypes were identified with edgeR using replicate PBMC samples, with FDR below 0.01 and a log2 fold change above 5 up to day 15 being required. Each bulk clonotype was labeled CD4 or CD8 based on which sequenced repertoire, CD4 or CD8, contained the clonotype at higher abundance. Clones were called with MiXCR by TCRdb after fastp trimmed the public reads at Q25, and only in-frame beta chains were retained. Under each unique CDR3 protein, matching rows form one entry showing the most common genes and DNA. These V and J calls rely on TCRdb rather than the paper's analysis. The sample includes 500,000 to 650,000 distinct CDR3 sequences, with about 15% observed a single time. The ten largest clones take up around a sixth of the sample.

V ends up 2 bases short and J 4 bases short, with an unmatched junction base count of 10. Inclusive of the bounding cysteine and phenylalanine, the CDR3 is 15 residues long. Only the CDR3 portion is preserved as DNA: 45 bases, with reading frame beginning at the first base. CDR1 and CDR2 are drawn from the germline V gene (reference sequence): DFQATT, SNEGSKA. This receptor chain uses TRBV20-1 and TRBJ1-2; TRBD1 fits 7 bases in the junction. This receptor was obtained from a man aged 18 to 30 who received the YFV17D yellow fever vaccine. Sequenced here: PBMCs, sampled about 5 days after the first yellow fever vaccination. The CDR3 in this case is CSARSLFGTAYGYTF. The DNA sequence is TGCAGTGCTAGATCTTTATTCGGGACAGCCTATGGCTACACCTTC.